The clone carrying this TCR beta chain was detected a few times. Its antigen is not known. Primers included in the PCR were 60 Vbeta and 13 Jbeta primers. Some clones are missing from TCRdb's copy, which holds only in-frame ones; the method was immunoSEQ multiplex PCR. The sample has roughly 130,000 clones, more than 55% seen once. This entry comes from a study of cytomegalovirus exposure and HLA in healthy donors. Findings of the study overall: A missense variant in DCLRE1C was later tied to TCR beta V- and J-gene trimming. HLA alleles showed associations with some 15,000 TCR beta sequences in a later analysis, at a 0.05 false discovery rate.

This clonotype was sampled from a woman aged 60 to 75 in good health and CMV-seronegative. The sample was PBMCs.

The chain's CDR3 is CASKDSTQETQYF. For the CDR3, the DNA is TGTGCCAGTAAAGACAGTACACAAGAGACCCAGTACTTC. The rearrangement joins TRBV19 to TRBJ2-5; D may be TRBD1 (5 bases). The length of the CDR3 is 13 residues. V was trimmed by 7 bases and J by 2 bases, leaving 11 bases between them. Germline V gene data show CDR1 as LNHDA and CDR2 as SQIVND (reference sequence). Full variable domain (missing parts from reference TRBV19 and TRBJ2-5): DGGITQSPKYLFRKEGQNVTLSCEQNLNHDAMYWYRQDPGQGLRLIYYSQIVNDFQKGDIAEGYSVSREKKESFPLTVTSAQKNPTAFYLCASKDSTQETQYFGPGTRLLVL.